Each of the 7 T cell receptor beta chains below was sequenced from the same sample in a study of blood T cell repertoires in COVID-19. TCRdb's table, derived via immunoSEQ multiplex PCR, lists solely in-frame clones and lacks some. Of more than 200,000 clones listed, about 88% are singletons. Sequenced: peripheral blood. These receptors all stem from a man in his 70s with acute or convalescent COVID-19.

CDR3 sequence: CASSLTGVPPNYGYTF. The CDR3 DNA reads TGTGCCAGCAGCTTGACGGGGGTTCCTCCTAACTATGGCTACACCTTC. This chain joins TRBV5-8 and TRBJ1-2; D might be TRBD1 (5 bases). CDR1 and CDR2 from the germline V gene are SGHTS and YDEGEE. Between the trimmed V and J ends, which lost 1 base and 0 bases, there was a span of 13 bases. This CDR3 has 16 residues.

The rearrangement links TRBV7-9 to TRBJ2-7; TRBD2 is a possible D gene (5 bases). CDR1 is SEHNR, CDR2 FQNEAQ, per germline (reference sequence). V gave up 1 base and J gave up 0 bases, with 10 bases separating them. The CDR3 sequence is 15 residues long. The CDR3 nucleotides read TGTGCCAGCAGCTTAGGGATAGGGAGCTCCTACGAGCAGTACTTC. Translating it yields CASSLGIGSSYEQYF.

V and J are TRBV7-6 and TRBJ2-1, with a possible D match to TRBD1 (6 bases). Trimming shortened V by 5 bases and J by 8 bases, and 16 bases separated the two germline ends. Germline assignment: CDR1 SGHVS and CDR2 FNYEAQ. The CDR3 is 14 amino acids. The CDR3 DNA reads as TGTGCCAGCAGCGAAAAAGGACAGTGGGATGAGCAGTTCTTC. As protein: CASSEKGQWDEQFF.

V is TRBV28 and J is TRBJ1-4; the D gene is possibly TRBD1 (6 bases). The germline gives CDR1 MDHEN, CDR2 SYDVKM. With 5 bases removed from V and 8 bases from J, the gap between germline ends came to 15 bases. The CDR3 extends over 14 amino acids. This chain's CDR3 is CASSRGGSGEKLFF. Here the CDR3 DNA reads TGTGCCAGCAGTCGGGGGGGCTCAGGGGAAAAACTGTTTTTT.

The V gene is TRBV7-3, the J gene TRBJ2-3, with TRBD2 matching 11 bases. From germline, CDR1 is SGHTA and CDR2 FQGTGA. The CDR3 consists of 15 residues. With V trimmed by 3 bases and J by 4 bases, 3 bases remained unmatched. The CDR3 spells CASSLTSGNADTQYF. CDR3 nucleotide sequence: TGTGCCAGCAGCTTGACTAGCGGGAATGCAGATACGCAGTATTTT.

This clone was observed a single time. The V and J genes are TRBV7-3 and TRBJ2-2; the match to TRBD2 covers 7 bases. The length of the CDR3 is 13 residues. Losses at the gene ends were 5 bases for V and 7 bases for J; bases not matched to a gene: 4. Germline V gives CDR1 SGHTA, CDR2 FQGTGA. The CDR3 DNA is TGTGCCAGCAGCGGGAGGGCCGGCGGGGAGCTGTTTTTT. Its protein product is CASSGRAGGELFF.

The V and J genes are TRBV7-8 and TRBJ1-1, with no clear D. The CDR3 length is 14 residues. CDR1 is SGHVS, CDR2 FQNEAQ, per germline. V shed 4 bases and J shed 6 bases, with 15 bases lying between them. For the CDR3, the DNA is TGTGCCAGCAGCTCCACTGCCCGAGGAGCTGAAGCTTTCTTT. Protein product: CASSSTARGAEAFF. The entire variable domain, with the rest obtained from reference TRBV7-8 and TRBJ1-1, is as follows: GAGVSQSPRYKVAKRGQDVALRCDPISGHVSLFWYQQALGQGPEFLTYFQNEAQLDKSGLPSDRFFAERPEGSVSTLKIQRTQQEDSAVYLCASSSTARGAEAFFGQGTRLTVV.